The 21 T cell receptor beta chains below come from one sample, sequenced in a study of T cells in Graves' hyperthyroidism and ophthalmopathy. Amplification yielded TCR beta CDR3 regions, with RNA transcripts as the source. Using the HTBI primer set, a first-round RT-PCR was run on the TCR CDR3. TCRdb reprocessed the multiplex PCR reads with MiXCR, giving one entry per CDR3 protein. In the table there are about 590,000 distinct CDR3 sequences, 15% to 19% of which are singletons. The sequencing sample was made of blood. Receptors were obtained from a woman aged 25 to 39 with Graves' hyperthyroidism.

Notes on this clonotype: Since a much larger clone is just one base distant, this may be a read error. The CDR3 coding sequence is TGTGCCAGCAGCTTGGAAAAGGACGTTCTCACCTACGAGCAGTACTTC. This sequence encodes CASSLEKDVLTYEQYF. The gene calls are TRBV7-9 and TRBJ2-7; unclear D gene. The CDR3 has 16 residues. V lost 3 bases, J lost 2 bases, and 17 bases lay in between. CDR1 and CDR2 (germline): SEHNR, FQNEAQ (reference sequence). Supplemented by reference TRBV7-9 and TRBJ2-7, the full variable domain reads DTGVSQNPRHKITKRGQNVTFRCDPISEHNRLYWYRQTLGQGPEFLTYFQNEAQLEKSRLLSDRFSAERPKGSFSTLEIQRTEQGDSAMYLCASSLEKDVLTYEQYFGPGTRLTVT.

In the case of this clonotype: Since a much larger clone is just one base distant, this may be a read error. The genes are TRBV30 and TRBJ2-2, with D perhaps TRBD2 (6 bases). Germline lookup yields CDR1 GTSNPN and CDR2 SVGIG (reference sequence). Trimming removed 2 bases at V and 7 bases at J, with 8 bases between. The CDR3 sequence is 12 residues long. This CDR3 is CAWSPGGGELFF. The DNA of the CDR3 is TGTGCCTGGAGTCCCGGGGGCGGGGAGCTGTTTTTT.

This clonotype was recorded many times. The J gene is TRBJ1-2, the V gene TRBV24-1; weak D call: TRBD1 (5 bases). Germline-derived CDR1 and CDR2 are KGHDR and SFDVKD. Trimming removed 6 bases at V and 4 bases at J, with 29 bases between. The CDR3 runs to 19 residues. As DNA, the CDR3 is TGTGCCACCAGTCCATCCCGCTGGGGGGATGGGGGGGTTAGCTATGGCTACACCTTC. It yields the protein CATSPSRWGDGGVSYGYTF.

In this sample, this clonotype turned up a few times. V usage is TRBV30 and J usage is TRBJ2-6, with 7 bases aligning to TRBD1. Looked up from germline, CDR1 is GTSNPN and CDR2 is SVGIG (reference sequence). Losses at the gene ends were 3 bases for V and 0 bases for J; bases not matched to a gene: 8. The CDR3 contains 17 residues. The CDR3 nucleotides are TGTGCCTGGAGCGCCGGGACAGCGGTCTCTGGGGCCAACGTCCTGACTTTC. Its protein is CAWSAGTAVSGANVLTF.

This clonotype has just a few counts. The genes are TRBV20-1 and TRBJ1-4, with D possibly matching TRBD1 (6 bases). The V end lost 1 base, the J end lost 4 bases, and 13 bases lay between the germline ends. CDR1 and CDR2 (germline): DFQATT, SNEGSKA (reference sequence). The CDR3 has 15 residues. CDR3 in amino acids: CSARGATRGNEKLFF. CDR3 coding DNA: TGCAGTGCTAGAGGGGCTACCAGGGGTAATGAAAAACTGTTTTTT.

V is TRBV4-1 and J is TRBJ1-1, with 10 bases aligning to TRBD1. V was clipped by 4 bases and J by 3 bases; unmatched bases: 14. Germline CDR1 MGHRA, CDR2 YSYEKL. The CDR3 consists of 18 residues. The CDR3 DNA follows: TGCGCCAGCAGCCTCGGGACAGGGGTTGTGAAGCGGGACACTGAAGCTTTCTTT. Translating gives CASSLGTGVVKRDTEAFF.

Many counts were recorded for this clonotype. The chain uses TRBV27 and TRBJ2-1, with a weak D call TRBD2 (6 bases). Germline V lookup: CDR1 MNHEY, CDR2 SMNVEV (reference sequence). Trimming left V 7 bases short and J 0 bases short, with 13 bases between. The CDR3 extends over 15 amino acids. The CDR3 sequence: CASTRAGSSYNEQFF. The CDR3, as DNA: TGTGCCAGCACCCGAGCGGGTAGCTCCTACAATGAGCAGTTCTTC.

J is TRBJ2-7 and V is TRBV20-1; D is unresolved. The CDR3 spans 13 residues. Germline CDR1 reads DFQATT; CDR2 reads SNEGSKA (reference sequence). Trimming shortened V by 1 base and J by 6 bases, and 13 bases separated the two germline ends. The CDR3 DNA reads as TGCAGTGCTAGAGGTAACCTAGTTACCGAGCAGTACTTC. Translation: CSARGNLVTEQYF.

This clonotype was picked up a small number of times. The chain is built from TRBV27 and TRBJ2-7; 7 nucleotides match TRBD2. The junction had 11 bases not matched to a gene; V was cut back by 6 bases and J by 3 bases. CDR1 is MNHEY, CDR2 SMNVEV, per germline (reference sequence). CDR3 length: 15 residues. As DNA, the CDR3 is TGTGCCAGCAGCCTGAGGACTAGTCAAATCTACGAGCAGTACTTC. This sequence encodes CASSLRTSQIYEQYF.

This clonotype was picked up many times. The rearrangement uses TRBV7-2 and TRBJ2-5; 9 nucleotides line up with TRBD2. This CDR3 has 16 amino acids. The germline CDR1 and CDR2 sequences are SGHTA and FQGNSA. Unmatched junction bases numbered 12, after V lost 5 bases and J lost 5 bases. The CDR3 sequence is CASSPGGGGAGETQYF. In nucleotides, the CDR3 is TGTGCCAGCAGCCCCGGAGGCGGGGGGGCAGGGGAGACCCAGTACTTC.

This clonotype was observed many times. The chain is built from TRBV11-2 and TRBJ2-7; D is ambiguous. The CDR3 loop spans 12 amino acids. Trimming removed 0 bases at V and 6 bases at J, with 6 bases between. CDR1 is SGHAT, CDR2 FQNNGV, per germline. The CDR3 region has the DNA TGTGCCAGCAGCTTAGATGCAACCGAGCAGTACTTC. Protein sequence: CASSLDATEQYF.

This clonotype was found a few times. This chain connects TRBV20-1 to TRBJ2-2; D is unresolved. V lost 0 bases and J lost 2, with 13 bases in between. The germline CDR1 and CDR2 sequences are DFQATT and SNEGSKA (reference sequence). The CDR3 is 16 amino acids. For the CDR3, the DNA is TGCAGTGCTAGAGATTTGGATGGCCATAACACCGGGGAGCTGTTTTTT. Its translation: CSARDLDGHNTGELFF.

This clonotype was counted many times. This chain joins TRBV5-1 and TRBJ2-7; D may be TRBD1 (6 bases). Germline values: CDR1 SGHRS, CDR2 YFSETQ. V lost 3 bases, J lost 6 bases, and 16 bases lay in between. The CDR3 runs to 14 residues. The CDR3 bases are TGCGCCAGCAGCTGGGCAGGGGAAGTATTCGAGCAGTACTTC. Its protein product is CASSWAGEVFEQYF.

The rearrangement uses TRBV28 and TRBJ2-7, with 7 bases aligning to TRBD2. The V segment lost 3 bases and the J segment 0 bases; nucleotides outside the gene matches: 8. The CDR3 has 16 amino acids. The germline CDR1 and CDR2 sequences are MDHEN and SYDVKM. The CDR3: CASSFFRLADSYEQYF. In DNA, the CDR3 is TGTGCCAGCAGTTTTTTCCGGCTAGCGGACTCCTACGAGCAGTACTTC.

This clonotype was seen many times. The chain combines TRBV7-3 with TRBJ1-2; D remains unclear. CDR1 and CDR2 (germline): SGHTA, FQGTGA. CDR3 length: 14 residues. Trimming cost V 0 bases and J 5 bases, with 10 bases left between them. The chain's CDR3 is CASSLTAREYGYTF. The CDR3 nucleotides are TGTGCCAGCAGCTTAACGGCTCGGGAGTATGGCTACACCTTC. Full variable domain (remainder filled in from reference TRBV7-3 and TRBJ1-2): GAGVSQTPSNKVTEKGKYVELRCDPISGHTALYWYRQSLGQGPEFLIYFQGTGAADDSGLPNDRFFAVRPEGSVSTLKIQRTERGDSAVYLCASSLTAREYGYTFGSGTRLTVV.

V gene TRBV28 combines with J gene TRBJ2-1, with D tentatively TRBD2 (6 bases). V was trimmed by 0 bases and J by 0 bases, leaving 12 bases between them. Germline-derived CDR1 and CDR2 are MDHEN and SYDVKM. This CDR3 is 17 amino acids long. CDR3 protein: CASSLWEGKSSYNEQFF. CDR3 nucleotides: TGTGCCAGCAGTTTATGGGAGGGCAAAAGCTCCTACAATGAGCAGTTCTTC.

At least ten counts were recorded for this clonotype. The chain employs TRBV30 and TRBJ2-2; 13 bases fit TRBD2. The CDR3 is made up of 17 amino acids. V shed 3 bases and J 9 bases; nucleotides not matched to a gene: 13. Per germline, CDR1 GTSNPN and CDR2 SVGIG (reference sequence). The chain's CDR3 is CAWSAGLAGVFMRELFF. CDR3 DNA: TGTGCCTGGAGCGCTGGACTAGCGGGAGTATTCATGAGGGAGCTGTTTTTT.

This clonotype was seen a few times. The J gene is TRBJ2-2, the V gene TRBV27; D remains unclear. This CDR3 region has 11 residues. Per the germline V gene, CDR1 is MNHEY and CDR2 is SMNVEV (reference sequence). The V and J ends lost 4 bases and 8 bases respectively, with 5 bases between them. CDR3 protein: CASSSLGELFF. The CDR3 region has the DNA TGTGCCAGCAGTTCACTGGGGGAGCTGTTTTTT.

A note on this clonotype: Since a much larger clone is just one base distant, this may be a read error. The rearrangement uses TRBV28 and TRBJ1-1; D remains unclear. CDR1 and CDR2 from the germline V gene are MDHEN and SYDVKM. The CDR3 totals 14 residues. The CDR3 spells CASSIRTENAEAFF. CDR3 nucleotides: TGTGCCAGCAGCATTAGGACGGAGAACGCTGAAGCTTTCTTT.

V usage is TRBV19 and J usage is TRBJ1-5; D gene ambiguous. Germline assignment: CDR1 LNHDA and CDR2 SQIVND (reference sequence). V was pared by 7 bases and J by 4 bases, with 14 bases between. The CDR3 is 14 amino acids. In nucleotides, the CDR3 is TGTGCCAGTACCATTGATCGAGGGAATCAGCCCCAGCATTTT. This encodes CASTIDRGNQPQHF.

This clonotype has at least ten counts. The CDR3 bases are TGTGCCAGCAGCGGTGGGATCGCTAATCAGCCCCAGCATTTT. It is translated as CASSGGIANQPQHF. The chain is built from TRBV2 and TRBJ1-5; no definite D call. The germline V and J ends were trimmed by 6 bases and 4 bases, with 13 bases remaining between them. CDR3 length: 14 amino acids. Germline-derived CDR1 and CDR2 are SNHLY and FYNNEI.